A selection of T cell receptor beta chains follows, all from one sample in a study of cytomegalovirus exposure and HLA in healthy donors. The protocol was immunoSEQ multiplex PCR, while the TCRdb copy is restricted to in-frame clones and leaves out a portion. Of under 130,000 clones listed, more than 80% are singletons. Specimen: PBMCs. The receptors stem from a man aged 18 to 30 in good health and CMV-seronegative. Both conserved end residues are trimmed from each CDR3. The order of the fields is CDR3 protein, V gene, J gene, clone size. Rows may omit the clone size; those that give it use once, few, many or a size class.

ASSLSQGARDYGYT,TRBV28,TRBJ1-2,NA
ASSVQGGEQY,TRBV6-1,TRBJ2-7,NA
ASGLPTSDLGHGEQY,TRBV12-5,TRBJ2-7,NA
ASWTGRTEAF,TRBV6-1,TRBJ1-1,NA
ASIGSQAQPYEQY,TRBV11-2,TRBJ2-7,NA
AIGEGEELF,TRBV7-3,TRBJ1-4,NA
ASSSEREGPDTQY,TRBV6-6,TRBJ2-3,NA
ASSLYTLGLASGETQY,TRBV28,TRBJ2-5,NA
ASSFAAGGKDEQY,TRBV6-6,TRBJ2-7,NA
ASSLGGSPAYEQY,TRBV5-4,TRBJ2-7,NA
ASSLGQYSYGYT,TRBV27,TRBJ1-2,NA
ASSLPSRGSNTEAF,TRBV7-9,TRBJ1-1,once
ASSRRTSGTDEQF,TRBV4-3,TRBJ2-1,NA
ASSPLGSDIGYEQY,TRBV18,TRBJ2-7,NA
ASSVGLAEALAGELF,TRBV9,TRBJ2-2,NA
ASSPGPLTGNTIY,TRBV6-5,TRBJ1-3,NA
ASSSGTSGNEQY,TRBV9,TRBJ2-7,NA
ASSRHPGDTYEQY,TRBV4-3,TRBJ2-7,NA
SAEGGAGTEAF,TRBV29-1,TRBJ1-1,NA
SVGLAGEADTQY,TRBV29-1,TRBJ2-3,NA
ASSLDLSGRAYEQF,TRBV7-2,TRBJ2-1,NA
ASSSTGTDTQY,TRBV28,TRBJ2-3,NA
ASMGGQSTDTQY,TRBV6-5,TRBJ2-3,NA
ASSFSGANQPQH,TRBV7-2,TRBJ1-5,NA